The rows below give T cell receptor beta chains drawn from one sample of a study of blood T cell repertoires in COVID-19. The table came from immunoSEQ multiplex PCR; TCRdb's copy has only in-frame clones and leaves some out. The sample carries 100,000 to 150,000 clones, around 83% recorded once. The sample comprised peripheral blood. Source of these receptors: a woman aged 50 to 65 with acute or convalescent COVID-19. Both conserved end residues are part of each CDR3. The D gene is left open where the match is weak. Clone size is shown for a subset of rows, as once, few, many or a class of expanded clone.

clone size	V gene	D gene	J gene	CDR3 protein	CDR3 DNA
.	TRBV30	.	TRBJ1-2	CAWSVRGTYGYTF	TGTGCCTGGAGTGTAAGGGGAACCTATGGCTACACCTTC
.	TRBV30	.	TRBJ1-2	CAWSVLGQGVWYGYTF	TGTGCCTGGAGTGTACTCGGGCAGGGTGTATGGTATGGCTACACCTTC
.	TRBV20-1	.	TRBJ2-1	CSASPRLGSYNEQFF	TGCAGTGCTAGTCCTCGACTAGGTTCCTACAATGAGCAGTTCTTC
.	TRBV3-1/TRBV3-2	.	TRBJ2-6	CASSDHWALNAGANVLTF	TGTGCCAGCAGCGACCACTGGGCCCTCAACGCTGGGGCCAACGTCCTGACTTTC
.	TRBV2	TRBD1	TRBJ1-5	CASSGRTGPNQPQHF	TGTGCCAGCAGTGGCCGGACAGGCCCGAATCAGCCCCAGCATTTT
.	TRBV13	TRBD1	TRBJ1-3	CASRGTGVSGNTIYF	TGTGCCAGCAGGGGAACAGGGGTGTCTGGAAACACCATATATTTT
.	TRBV18	TRBD1	TRBJ2-3	CASSQTGTGSTDTQYF	TGTGCCAGCTCACAAACGGGGACAGGGAGCACAGATACGCAGTATTTT
.	TRBV6-1	TRBD1	TRBJ1-1	CASSEWTGNTEAFF	TGTGCCAGCAGTGAATGGACAGGGAACACTGAAGCTTTCTTT
.	TRBV7-9	.	TRBJ1-5	CASSLGLQPQHF	TGTGCCAGCAGCCTGGGACTTCAGCCCCAGCATTTT
.	TRBV19	TRBD1	TRBJ1-5	CASSMRTGPPQHF	TGTGCCAGTAGTATGCGGACAGGACCGCCCCAGCATTTT
once	TRBV6-5	.	TRBJ1-5	CASWPGQGINQPQHF	TGTGCCAGCTGGCCGGGACAAGGGATCAATCAGCCCCAGCATTTT
.	TRBV19	.	TRBJ2-1	CASSFRGTTYNEQFF	TGTGCCAGTAGCTTTAGGGGGACGACTTACAATGAGCAGTTCTTC
.	TRBV28	.	TRBJ1-1	CASSPFGGRTEAFF	TGTGCCAGCAGTCCGTTCGGGGGGCGCACTGAAGCTTTCTTT
.	TRBV3-1/TRBV3-2	TRBD1	TRBJ1-1	CASSQTTGSDTEAFF	TGTGCCAGCAGCCAGACGACAGGGTCGGACACTGAAGCTTTCTTT
.	TRBV19	TRBD1	TRBJ1-6	CASSMDRGSPLHF	TGTGCCAGTAGTATGGACAGGGGTTCACCCCTCCACTTT
.	TRBV4-2	TRBD1	TRBJ1-2	CASSQDSDRGFLNYGYTF	TGTGCCAGCAGCCAAGATAGTGACAGGGGGTTCCTTAACTATGGCTACACCTTC
.	TRBV30	TRBD1	TRBJ1-1	CAWSAQGQVLRTEAFF	TGTGCCTGGAGTGCACAAGGACAGGTCTTGAGAACTGAAGCTTTCTTT
few	TRBV19	.	TRBJ1-2	CASSIDRVETRNYGYTF	TGTGCCAGTAGTATAGATCGTGTAGAGACTAGAAACTATGGCTACACCTTC
few	TRBV5-6	.	TRBJ1-5	CASSLQMRAGASNQPQHF	TGTGCCAGCAGCTTGCAGATGCGGGCAGGGGCTAGCAATCAGCCCCAGCATTTT
few	TRBV18	.	TRBJ2-2	CASSYSDGELFF	TGTGCCAGCTCATACAGTGACGGGGAGCTGTTTTTT
once	TRBV6-5	TRBD1	TRBJ1-2	CASRETGGGYGYTF	TGTGCCAGCAGGGAGACAGGGGGCGGCTATGGCTACACCTTC
.	TRBV19	.	TRBJ1-4	CASSLERGEKLFF	TGTGCCAGTAGTTTGGAAAGAGGGGAAAAACTGTTTTTT
.	TRBV7-7	TRBD2	TRBJ2-3	CASSRGLAGGRDTQYF	TGTGCCAGCAGCCGTGGACTAGCGGGGGGAAGAGATACGCAGTATTTT
.	TRBV9	.	TRBJ1-5	CASSSSGVSNQPQHF	TGTGCCAGCAGCTCATCCGGGGTCAGCAATCAGCCCCAGCATTTT
many	TRBV7-9	TRBD2	TRBJ2-2	CASSPLAGGNTGELFF	TGTGCCAGCAGCCCCCTAGCGGGGGGTAACACCGGGGAGCTGTTTTTT